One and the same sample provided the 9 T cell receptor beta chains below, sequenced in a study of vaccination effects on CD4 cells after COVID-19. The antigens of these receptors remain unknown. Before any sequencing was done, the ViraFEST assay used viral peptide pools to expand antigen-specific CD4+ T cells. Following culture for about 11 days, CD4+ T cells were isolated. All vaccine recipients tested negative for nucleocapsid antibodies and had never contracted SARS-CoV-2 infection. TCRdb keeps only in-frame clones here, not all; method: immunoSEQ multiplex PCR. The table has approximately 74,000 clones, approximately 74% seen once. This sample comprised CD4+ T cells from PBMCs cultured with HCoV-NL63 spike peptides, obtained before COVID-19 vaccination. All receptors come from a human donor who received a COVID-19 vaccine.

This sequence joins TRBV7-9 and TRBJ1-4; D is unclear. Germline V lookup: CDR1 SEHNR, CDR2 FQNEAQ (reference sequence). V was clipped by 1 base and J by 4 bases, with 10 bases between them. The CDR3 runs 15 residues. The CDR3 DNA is TGTGCCAGCAGCTTAGATCGGTTCCTTAATGAAAAACTGTTTTTT. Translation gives CASSLDRFLNEKLFF.

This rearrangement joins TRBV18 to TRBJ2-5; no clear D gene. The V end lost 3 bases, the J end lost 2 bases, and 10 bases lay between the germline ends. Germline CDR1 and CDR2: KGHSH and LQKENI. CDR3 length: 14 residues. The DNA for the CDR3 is TGTGCCAGCTCACCCGGCCACGGGCAAGAGACCCAGTACTTC. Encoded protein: CASSPGHGQETQYF.

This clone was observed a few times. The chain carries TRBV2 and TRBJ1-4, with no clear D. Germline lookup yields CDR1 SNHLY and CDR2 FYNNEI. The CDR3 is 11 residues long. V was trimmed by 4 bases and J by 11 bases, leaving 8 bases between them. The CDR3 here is CASSGNQKLFF. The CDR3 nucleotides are TGTGCCAGCAGTGGGAACCAGAAACTGTTTTTT.

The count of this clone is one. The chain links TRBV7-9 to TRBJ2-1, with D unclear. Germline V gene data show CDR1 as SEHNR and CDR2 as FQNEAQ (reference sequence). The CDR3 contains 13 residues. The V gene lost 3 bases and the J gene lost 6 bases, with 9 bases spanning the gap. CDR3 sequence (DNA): TGTGCCAGCAGCTTTTTAATACCCAATGAGCAGTTCTTC. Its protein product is CASSFLIPNEQFF.

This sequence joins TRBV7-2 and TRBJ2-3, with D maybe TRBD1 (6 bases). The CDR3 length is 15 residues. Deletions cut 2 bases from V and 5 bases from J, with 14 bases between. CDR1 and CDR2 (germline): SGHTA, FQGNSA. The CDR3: CASSLFGGHEDTQYF. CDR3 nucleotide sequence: TGTGCCAGCAGCTTATTTGGGGGCCATGAAGATACGCAGTATTTT.

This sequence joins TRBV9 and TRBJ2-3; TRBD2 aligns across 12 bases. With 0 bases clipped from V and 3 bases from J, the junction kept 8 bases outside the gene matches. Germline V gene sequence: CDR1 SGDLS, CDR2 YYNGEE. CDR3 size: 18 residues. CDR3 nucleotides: TGTGCCAGCAGCGTAGGGCTAGCGGGGGGGCGAGGAACAGATACGCAGTATTTT. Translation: CASSVGLAGGRGTDTQYF.

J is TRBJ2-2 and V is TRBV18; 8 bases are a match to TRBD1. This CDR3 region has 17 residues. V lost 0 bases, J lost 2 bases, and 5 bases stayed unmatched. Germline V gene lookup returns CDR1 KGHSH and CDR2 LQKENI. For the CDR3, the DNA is TGTGCCAGCTCACCACCCATGGGACAGGAAAACACCGGGGAGCTGTTTTTT. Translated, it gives CASSPPMGQENTGELFF. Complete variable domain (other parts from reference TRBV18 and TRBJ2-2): NAGVMQNPRHLVRRRGQEARLRCSPMKGHSHVYWYRQLPEEGLKFMVYLQKENIIDESGMPKERFSAEFPKEGPSILRIQQVVRGDSAAYFCASSPPMGQENTGELFFGEGSRLTVL.

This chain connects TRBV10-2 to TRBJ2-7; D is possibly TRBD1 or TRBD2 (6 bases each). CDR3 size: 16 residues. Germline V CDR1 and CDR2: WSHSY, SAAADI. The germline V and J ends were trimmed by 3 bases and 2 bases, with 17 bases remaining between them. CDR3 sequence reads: CASSDPRGQDPYEQYV. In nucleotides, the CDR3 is TGCGCCAGCAGTGACCCCCGGGGGCAGGACCCCTACGAGCAGTACGTC.

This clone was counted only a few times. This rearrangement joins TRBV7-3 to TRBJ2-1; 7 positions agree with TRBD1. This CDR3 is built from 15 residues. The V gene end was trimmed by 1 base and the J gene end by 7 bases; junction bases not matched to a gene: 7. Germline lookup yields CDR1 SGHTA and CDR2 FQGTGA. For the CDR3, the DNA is TGTGCCAGCAGCTTAAAGCACGGGACAGAGAATGAGCAGTTCTTC. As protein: CASSLKHGTENEQFF.